The TCR beta chain under discussion was sequenced for a study of cytomegalovirus exposure and HLA in healthy donors (dated by TCRdb to 2015 to 2018). For context, the study as a whole: In an earlier analysis of approximately 640 of the donors, 250 to 300 Gb of sequence data and approximately 120 million unique TCR beta sequences from about 179 million T cells were reported. An early release covering over 500 HLA-typed donors comprised 300 to 350 gigabases of sequencing data and about 90 million unique TCR sequences. Among the roughly 390 genotyped donors, approximately 76% belonged to the genetic ancestry cluster associated with self-reported Caucasian donors. The study aimed to test whether signatures of past pathogen exposure could be identified by cataloging public T cell receptors. Using immunosequencing, the study profiled T cell repertoires from roughly 650 subjects and related those repertoires to cytomegalovirus serostatus. Along with the approximately 700-subject first cohort, a separate validation cohort of over a hundred different subjects was used. To predict cytomegalovirus infection status, the study brought together high-throughput TCR immunosequencing, statistical association of individual TCRs with disease status, and machine learning. In a later analysis, previously published TCR beta repertoires from 550 to 700 donors were re-analyzed and high-resolution HLA genotyping was added so that TCR occurrence patterns could be studied. Rather than using new phenotypic data, the later analysis identified candidate immune exposures from TCR beta sequences and from how often those sequences occurred across donors. An earlier analysis of 587 of the donors used high-throughput TCR beta sequencing to judge whether each TCR beta V gene segment behaved as functional or pseudogenic. Alongside the repertoire data, information on donor age, sex, ethnicity and CMV serostatus was compiled. In a later genetic analysis, genome-wide SNP genotypes for 398 of the 666 donors were used, and that subset was treated as a discovery cohort. All discovery cohort repertoires had been generated using a single sequencing platform. HLA typing covered class I and class II loci at four-digit resolution. The number of donors typed differed by locus, with about 629-640 for A, B, C, DRB1 and DQB1, over 500 for DQA1, 606 for DPA1, and under 490 for DPB1. Roughly five DR-DQ haplotypes were handled as single units for association and clustering, since linkage in the cohort was strong. Among about 390 genotyped donors of the cohort, an average of around 240,000 unique TCR beta nucleotide sequences were sequenced per donor, around 18% of them non-productive. Overall study results and their limits: This cohort had only TCR beta chains sequenced, and the lack of alpha or paired-chain data limited which features could be detected. The presence/absence analyses assumed that sequencing depth was roughly uniform across donors, and that assumption may not be true. Cytomegalovirus status was reported to be diagnosed by the classifier with high specificity and sensitivity in both the original and validation cohorts. Most TCR sequences were seen in very few donors, while some public TCRs were found in many individuals. V-gene and J-gene trimming of TCR beta chains was associated with a missense DCLRE1C variant in a later genetic analysis, and the association was replicated in an independent cohort. A cluster of highly shared sequence variants was judged likely to represent a technical artifact of the sequencing pipeline. A later analysis found that TCR association rates varied across HLA loci, with DRB1 alleles showing the most associated TCRs and HLA-C alleles the fewest. Correlated functional status among segregating V segments might be attributable to linkage disequilibrium, but an unknown experimental factor could not be ruled out. When HLA alleles, especially DR and DQ, strongly co-occurred, TCR associations were difficult to assign to individual alleles. Because counts were too low, roughly 16 rarely observed V segments, including chromosome 9 orphons, were left out of the earlier analysis of 500 to 650 of the donors. A further reported finding was that TCR beta sequences accurately predicted the HLA-A and HLA-B alleles for most subjects in the first cohort. According to a later analysis, parvovirus B19, influenza, CMV and Epstein-Barr virus appeared linked to several top co-occurrence clusters. A few of the identified cytomegalovirus-associated TCR beta chains were confirmed in vitro to be specific for cytomegalovirus antigens. The authors suggested that the approach could potentially be extended to other disease states and immunological phenotypes. According to a later analysis, most CMV-associated TCR beta chains appeared to be HLA-restricted, and the HLA associations seemed to be driven largely by CMV exposure. The 87-base-pair reads could not distinguish some IMGT-functional V segments, including TRBV6-2 and TRBV6-3, so those segments were excluded. According to a later genetic analysis, donors in an Asian-associated ancestry cluster had fewer N-insertions in productive TCRs than the approximately 700-donor mean. A total of 150 or so TCR beta chains were listed by the study as associated with cytomegalovirus. Because some donors lacked HLA typing at each locus, the association tests relied only on the typed subset. Broadly in line with IMGT annotations, most TCR beta V segments showed up in productive rearrangements about 87% or about 30% of the time in an earlier analysis of 587 of the donors. In a later analysis, HLA-associated TCR beta chains showed more clonal expansion and lower generation probabilities than non-associated chains that were equally common. Immune exposure information for the cohort was limited to CMV serostatus. In a later analysis, around 17,000 TCR beta sequences were associated with specific HLA alleles at a false discovery rate of 0.05.

The library was produced with the immunoSEQ multiplex PCR assay. A mixture of 60 forward primers for TCR Vbeta segments and 13 reverse primers for TCR Jbeta segments was used in the multiplex PCR. Amplification of the CDR3 region of rearranged TCR beta genes was performed with a multiplex PCR assay on genomic DNA. Amplified TCR beta libraries were sequenced as 87-base-pair reads on the Illumina HiSeq System. The study's processing was this. A later analysis tallied about 77 million unique TCR beta chains across the 700 or so repertoires, and some 12 million of those chains were shared by two or more donors. To remove PCR and sequencing errors, raw reads were error-corrected and collapsed into unique sequences using a nearest-neighbor algorithm that merged closely related sequences. CDR3 sequences were aligned to IMGT reference sequences to assign V, D and J gene segments. For a sequence to be retained, a match of at least six nucleotides was required to both a V gene segment and a J gene segment. Rearrangements were classified as productive when the CDR3 lacked stop codons and remained in frame with V and J, and all other rearrangements were classified as non-productive. CDR3 was defined by IMGT convention, running from the second conserved V-encoded cysteine to the conserved J-encoded phenylalanine. The earlier analysis of approximately 500 of the donors excluded sequences that lacked an unambiguous match to a single V gene segment. In an earlier analysis of 587 of the donors, a V segment was called functional when productive rearrangements were above 56.7%, and segregating when the standard deviation between donors exceeded 5%. A statistical classification framework was developed to diagnose cytomegalovirus status using the catalog of TCR beta chain sequences. A later analysis assigned V and J genes by comparing TCR nucleotide sequences with IMGT/GENE-DB human TR gene sequences. A later analysis assigned CDR3 sequences and most-parsimonious VDJ recombination scenarios with the TCRdist pipeline. In a later analysis, every TCR beta chain was defined by the combination of its CDR3 amino acid sequence and its V-gene family, and reads without a unique V-gene family were dropped. As a way to deal with suspected cross-contamination and a sequencing artifact, a later analysis dropped roughly 620 nucleotide sequences that were highly shared and had low generation probability. In a later analysis, a clonal expansion index was calculated for each public chain from normalized within-repertoire ranks of inferred template counts. Generation probabilities in a later analysis came from a VDJ recombination model fitted to out-of-frame rearrangements, and those results were checked against IGoR. In a later analysis, hypergeometric tests were used to score TCR-TCR, TCR-HLA and TCR-CMV co-occurrence, with a repertoire-size bias correction applied to TCR pairs. To estimate false discovery rates, a later analysis permuted the HLA or CMV assignments 20 times. In a later analysis, co-occurring TCRs were grouped with DBSCAN, and TCRdist sequence similarity was added when clustering was performed within HLA-allele-positive subsets. For co-occurrence clustering, repertoires with fewer than 30,000 or more than 120,000 public chains were excluded, along with a handful of repertoires with anomalous nucleotide sharing. The immuneACCESS repertoire file appears here via TCRdb, limited to in-frame rearrangements. These files lack a portion of the clones; in checked studies, under half of the deficit traces to unresolved V genes, and the cause of the others is not known. V, J and clone size were drawn from that table, and D and trimming were deduced from the DNA. This sample gives 74,000 or so clones in total; around three quarters of them show up just once. The ten top clones hold 7.2% of the sample.

A remark on this clone: It has no known antigen specificity. Per-nucleotide qualities are absent, and no much larger clonotype sits a single base away.

Trimmed from V: 1 base; trimmed from J: 4 bases; junction bases lacking a gene match: 5. Taken from cysteine to phenylalanine, the CDR3 has 15 residues. Of the read, only the CDR3 DNA is kept; its 45 bases are in frame from base 1. Taken from the germline V gene, the CDR1 and CDR2 loops are SGDLS and YYNGEE. In total, 630 or so healthy bone marrow donors made up the cohort. Cohort members were all nominally healthy when sampled, although unrecorded immune exposures were likely present. The donor tested CMV seronegative, placing the donor among the 350 to 400 seronegative members of the cohort. A peripheral blood sample was provided by each donor, and peripheral blood mononuclear cells were used for TCR beta sequencing. The Qiagen DNeasy Blood Extraction Kit was used to extract genomic DNA from the blood cell samples.

The sequence was obtained from a woman aged 40 to 49 in good health and CMV-seronegative. In this chain, TRBV9 is recombined with TRBJ2-5, and 9 junction bases match TRBD1. Input material: PBMCs. The CDR3 corresponds to CASSVNRGPGETQYF. The sequenced DNA is TGTGCCAGCAGCGTAAACAGGGGGCCCGGAGAGACCCAGTACTTC.